These 11 T cell receptor beta chains were all obtained from the same sample, sequenced in a study of shared clonotypes between healthy human individuals. Method: immunoSEQ multiplex PCR; TCRdb's copy keeps in-frame clones and lacks some. The sample includes 100,000 to 120,000 clones, approximately 70% of them seen just once. Sequenced sample: memory CD8+ T cells sorted from blood. Subset noted: CD45RO+ cells pooled with CCR7-negative TemRA cells. All receptors come from a woman aged 25-40 years in good health.

The V call is TRBV5-1, the J call TRBJ2-1; a possible D gene is TRBD2 (5 bases). This CDR3 has 12 amino acids. Trimming took 4 bases from V and 7 from J, leaving 9 bases between them. Germline V gene lookup returns CDR1 SGHRS and CDR2 YFSETQ. CDR3 DNA sequence: TGCGCCAGCAGCCCCGGGATGAATGAGCAGTTCTTC. The encoded protein is CASSPGMNEQFF.

In this sample, this clone turned up a few times. J is TRBJ2-1 and V is TRBV4-1, with TRBD1 as a possible D gene (5 bases). Germline-derived CDR1 and CDR2 are MGHRA and YSYEKL. The CDR3 contains 15 residues. V lost 0 bases, J lost 3 bases, and 9 bases lay in between. CDR3 bases: TGCGCCAGCAGCCAAGATTTAGACAGCTACAATGAGCAGTTCTTC. Translation: CASSQDLDSYNEQFF.

This chain links TRBV9 with TRBJ1-1; D is perhaps TRBD1 (6 bases). The V gene lost 0 bases and the J gene lost 0 bases, with 9 bases spanning the gap. The CDR3 runs 15 residues. Germline lookup yields CDR1 SGDLS and CDR2 YYNGEE. CDR3 protein: CASSVVQGMNTEAFF. Written as DNA, the CDR3 is TGTGCCAGCAGCGTAGTCCAGGGGATGAACACTGAAGCTTTCTTT.

The genes are TRBV19 and TRBJ1-5; 8 bases line up with TRBD1. The CDR3 runs to 18 residues. Germline V gives CDR1 LNHDA, CDR2 SQIVND (reference sequence). The V and J ends lost 4 bases and 0 bases, in that order; junction bases with no gene match: 11. The DNA of the CDR3 is TGTGCCAGTAGTACGACTAACAGGGGGGGCCTTAGCAATCAGCCCCAGCATTTT. Protein: CASSTTNRGGLSNQPQHF.

This clone was picked up a small number of times. The genes are TRBV2 and TRBJ2-1; 9 bases map to TRBD2. The germline CDR1 and CDR2 sequences are SNHLY and FYNNEI. This CDR3 comprises 15 residues. V gave up 1 base and J gave up 8 bases; unmatched junction bases: 6. CDR3 region: CASSEGLAAVYEQFF. Here the CDR3 DNA reads TGTGCCAGCAGTGAAGGACTAGCGGCGGTTTATGAGCAGTTCTTC.

This clone appeared many times. This specimen includes other DNA sequences encoding the same CDR3. The chain couples TRBV7-9 to TRBJ1-1, with D perhaps matching TRBD1 (5 bases). The germline V and J ends were trimmed by 5 bases and 2 bases, with 6 bases remaining between them. CDR1 SEHNR and CDR2 FQNEAQ come from the germline V gene (reference sequence). The length of the CDR3 is 12 residues. This chain's CDR3 is CASSRGNTEAFF. DNA for the CDR3: TGTGCCAGCAGCCGGGGCAACACTGAAGCTTTCTTT.

This chain joins TRBV21-1 and TRBJ2-7; TRBD2, the table's D call, was not compared with the DNA. TRBV21-1 is described as a pseudogene. This CDR3 is 16 amino acids long. CDR3 DNA sequence: TGTGCCAGCAGCAAAACTAACGGGACTAGCGGGAGGGAGCAGTACTTC. It translates to CASSKTNGTSGREQYF.

This chain uses TRBV6-6 with TRBJ1-5; D perhaps matches TRBD1 (6 bases). Germline assignment: CDR1 MNHNY and CDR2 SVGAGI (reference sequence). This CDR3 is 16 amino acids long. V was clipped by 0 bases and J by 6 bases, with 15 bases between them. CDR3 nucleotides: TGTGCCAGCAGTTACTCGTCGGGGGGCGTTGGTCAGCCCCAGCATTTT. This sequence encodes CASSYSSGGVGQPQHF.

The sample holds many counts of this clone. J is TRBJ1-1 and V is TRBV14, with D maybe TRBD1 (6 bases). This CDR3 has 16 amino acids. V lost 4 bases, J lost 2 bases, and 17 bases lay in between. Germline V gene lookup returns CDR1 SGHDN and CDR2 FVKESK. The CDR3 reads CASSLDTQGGNTEAFF. The CDR3 nucleotides are TGTGCCAGCAGCCTCGATACACAGGGAGGAAACACTGAAGCTTTCTTT. Full variable domain (missing parts from reference TRBV14 and TRBJ1-1): EAGVTQFPSHSVIEKGQTVTLRCDPISGHDNLYWYRRVMGKEIKFLLHFVKESKQDESGMPNNRFLAERTGGTYSTLKVQPAELEDSGVYFCASSLDTQGGNTEAFFGQGTRLTVV.

This clone was seen only a few times. This chain uses TRBV14 with TRBJ2-1; weak D call: TRBD2 (6 bases). The length of the CDR3 is 14 residues. Trimming removed 4 bases from V and 10 bases from J, with 17 bases in between. Germline V gene data show CDR1 as SGHDN and CDR2 as FVKESK. The CDR3: CASSPYRGGIEQFF. The DNA of the CDR3 is TGTGCCAGCAGCCCCTACCGGGGCGGGATCGAGCAGTTCTTC.

This chain joins TRBV9 and TRBJ1-2; TRBD1 aligns across 7 bases. There are 14 residues in the CDR3. Germline V lookup: CDR1 SGDLS, CDR2 YYNGEE. V shed 7 bases, J shed 8 bases, and the junction held 14 bases outside the gene matches. The CDR3 bases are TGTGCCAGCCGGAACGTGACAGGGATAGGCGGCTACACCTTC. It codes for CASRNVTGIGGYTF.